A single sample gave rise to the 32 T cell receptor beta chains below, sequenced in a study of CD8 T cells in ankylosing spondylitis. One entry per CDR3 protein results from TCRdb running MiXCR on the 5' RACE reads. The data hold under 120,000 distinct CDR3 sequences, with 24% observed a single time. Sequenced input: synovial fluid, either unsorted or a sorted T cell fraction (not recorded which). The receptors originated from a male donor with ankylosing spondylitis.

V usage is TRBV20-1 and J usage is TRBJ2-3; D ambiguous. The germline V gene encodes CDR1 DFQATT and CDR2 SNEGSKA (reference sequence). This CDR3 region has 11 residues. Trimming shortened V by 3 bases and J by 3 bases, and 4 bases separated the two germline ends. The CDR3 loop reads CSASPTDTQYF. The CDR3 coding sequence is TGCAGTGCTAGTCCAACAGATACGCAGTATTTT.

This clonotype appeared many times. The chain recombines TRBV12-3 or TRBV12-4 with TRBJ1-5; 7 bases are a match to TRBD1. CDR3 length: 14 amino acids. With V trimmed by 4 bases and J by 2 bases, 2 bases remained unmatched. The CDR3 loop reads CASSWQGGNQPQHF. Written as DNA, the CDR3 is TGTGCCAGCAGTTGGCAGGGGGGCAATCAGCCCCAGCATTTT.

The V and J genes are TRBV4-1 and TRBJ1-5, with no clear D. V was trimmed by 4 bases and J by 5 bases, leaving 15 bases between them. Looked up from germline, CDR1 is MGHRA and CDR2 is YSYEKL. The CDR3 extends over 15 amino acids. CDR3 in DNA: TGCGCCAGCAGCCTGAGCGATTTCTCTCATCAGCCCCAGCATTTT. Translated: CASSLSDFSHQPQHF.

This clonotype was counted ten times or more. V is TRBV7-9 and J is TRBJ2-1; tentatively, D is TRBD2 (5 bases). V lost 6 bases and J lost 0, with 9 bases in between. The CDR3 spans 14 residues. The germline V gene encodes CDR1 SEHNR and CDR2 FQNEAQ (reference sequence). DNA for the CDR3: TGTGCCAGCAGGCTACTAGGCTCCTACAATGAGCAGTTCTTC. Its translation: CASRLLGSYNEQFF.

This chain connects TRBV7-6 to TRBJ2-3; no definite D call. V gave up 0 bases and J gave up 2 bases, with 6 bases separating them. The CDR3 spans 14 residues. CDR1 is SGHVS, CDR2 FNYEAQ, per germline. CDR3 protein: CASSLALNTDTQYF. For the CDR3, the DNA is TGTGCCAGCAGCTTAGCATTGAACACAGATACGCAGTATTTT. Combining the CDR3 with reference TRBV7-6 and TRBJ2-3 gives the whole variable domain GAGVSQSPRYKVTKRGQDVALRCDPISGHVSLYWYRQALGQGPEFLTYFNYEAQQDKSGLPNDRFSAERPEGSISTLTIQRTEQRDSAMYRCASSLALNTDTQYFGPGTRLTVL.

The table lists this clonotype with many counts. The CDR3 DNA sequence: TGCAGTGCCCCTTCGGCGGGTATCACTGAAGCTTTCTTT. It translates to CSAPSAGITEAFF. The chain couples TRBV20-1 to TRBJ1-1, with unresolved D. CDR3 length equals 13 residues. The germline CDR1 and CDR2 sequences are DFQATT and SNEGSKA (reference sequence). V dropped 6 bases and J dropped 4 bases, with 15 bases sitting between them.

The CDR3, as DNA: TGCGCCAGCAGGCGGGGACAAAGCACAGATACGCAGTATTTT. Translating gives CASRRGQSTDTQYF. The V gene is TRBV5-1, the J gene TRBJ2-3, with D perhaps assigned TRBD1 or TRBD2 (6 bases each). The CDR3 is made up of 14 amino acids. The germline CDR1 and CDR2 sequences are SGHRS and YFSETQ. V lost 5 bases and J 0 bases, leaving 10 bases between the germline ends. Combining the CDR3 with reference TRBV5-1 and TRBJ2-3 gives the whole variable domain KAGVTQTPRYLIKTRGQQVTLSCSPISGHRSVSWYQQTPGQGLQFLFEYFSETQRNKGNFPGRFSGRQFSNSRSEMNVSTLELGDSALYLCASRRGQSTDTQYFGPGTRLTVL.

This clonotype showed up just a few times. V usage is TRBV20-1 and J usage is TRBJ2-1; TRBD1 or TRBD2 may be the D gene (6 bases each). CDR3 length equals 13 residues. Germline V gives CDR1 DFQATT, CDR2 SNEGSKA (reference sequence). Between the trimmed V and J ends, which lost 6 bases and 4 bases, there was a span of 13 bases. In nucleotides, the CDR3 is TGCAGTGCCCTACTAGGGGGGTACAATGAGCAGTTCTTC. Its protein product is CSALLGGYNEQFF.

The rearrangement uses TRBV28 and TRBJ2-7, with 7 bases fitting TRBD1. The CDR3 covers 15 residues. J lost 4 bases, V lost 2 bases, and 8 bases had no gene match. CDR1 is MDHEN and CDR2 is SYDVKM in the germline V gene. The CDR3 loop is CASSLRPGQTYEQYV. DNA of the CDR3: TGTGCCAGCAGTTTAAGACCGGGACAGACGTACGAGCAGTACGTC.

This clonotype was seen many times. This chain joins TRBV24-1 and TRBJ1-2; D is unclear. Germline values: CDR1 KGHDR, CDR2 SFDVKD. V shed 4 bases and J shed 6 bases, with 8 bases lying between them. This CDR3 is 12 amino acids long. The CDR3 sequence is CATSDRTDGYTF. The CDR3 DNA sequence: TGTGCCACCAGTGACAGGACGGATGGCTACACCTTC.

A few counts support this clonotype. V usage is TRBV10-3 and J usage is TRBJ2-2, with 10 bases matching TRBD1. V gave up 11 bases and J gave up 3 bases; unmatched junction bases: 9. This CDR3 has 15 residues. Germline CDR1 and CDR2: ENHRY and SYGVKD. The CDR3 sequence is CAGRQGALDTGELFF. CDR3 nucleotides: TGTGCCGGCCGACAGGGGGCATTGGACACCGGGGAGCTGTTTTTT.

The chain has TRBV4-1 and TRBJ2-7; 8 bases match TRBD2. Germline values: CDR1 MGHRA, CDR2 YSYEKL. This CDR3 spans 15 amino acids. V lost 1 base to trimming and J lost 7 bases; unmatched junction nucleotides: 9. The CDR3 sequence is CASSQAKAGVREQYF. For the CDR3, the DNA is TGCGCCAGCAGCCAAGCAAAAGCGGGAGTGAGGGAGCAGTACTTC.

This clonotype showed up just a few times. The CDR3 bases are TGTGCCTGGTCGCAGGGGCAAATCGGGGAGCTGTTTTTT. It yields the protein CAWSQGQIGELFF. The rearrangement joins TRBV30 to TRBJ2-2; a possible D gene is TRBD1 (6 bases). Trimming removed 5 bases at V and 7 bases at J, with 14 bases between. CDR1 is GTSNPN, CDR2 SVGIG, per germline (reference sequence). This CDR3 contains 13 residues.

This clonotype was counted a few times. V is TRBV12-3 or TRBV12-4 and J is TRBJ2-7; 11 bases agree with TRBD2. The CDR3 runs 15 residues. Losses at the gene ends were 5 bases for V and 7 bases for J; bases not matched to a gene: 10. CDR3 sequence: CASSPTSGRLFEQYF. The CDR3 DNA follows: TGTGCCAGCAGTCCTACTAGCGGGAGACTGTTTGAGCAGTACTTC.

In this sample, this clonotype turned up many times. V gene TRBV20-1 combines with J gene TRBJ2-3, with TRBD2 matching over 7 bases. This CDR3 spans 12 amino acids. In germline, CDR1 is DFQATT, CDR2 SNEGSKA (reference sequence). V dropped 6 bases and J dropped 10; count of bases not matched to a gene: 10. CDR3 residues: CSAPVGGFAQYF. The DNA for the CDR3 is TGCAGTGCCCCTGTGGGGGGGTTTGCGCAGTATTTT.

The J gene is TRBJ2-2, the V gene TRBV11-2; a weak D match, TRBD2 (7 bases). Germline CDR1 and CDR2: SGHAT and FQNNGV. Between the trimmed V and J ends, which lost 7 bases and 0 bases, there was a span of 18 bases. The CDR3 is 17 amino acids. The CDR3 DNA follows: TGTGCCAGCACCACACGGGGAGGGGGGACGAACACCGGGGAGCTGTTTTTT. It yields the protein CASTTRGGGTNTGELFF. Variable domain in full (rest from reference TRBV11-2 and TRBJ2-2): EAGVAQSPRYKIIEKRQSVAFWCNPISGHATLYWYQQILGQGPKLLIQFQNNGVVDDSQLPKDRFSAERLKGVDSTLKIQPAKLEDSAVYLCASTTRGGGTNTGELFFGEGSRLTVL.

The chain uses TRBV20-1 and TRBJ2-7; the match to TRBD2 covers 8 bases. Germline V gene lookup returns CDR1 DFQATT and CDR2 SNEGSKA (reference sequence). The junction had 6 bases not matched to a gene; V was cut back by 5 bases and J by 6 bases. The CDR3 length is 12 residues. CDR3: CSAPAGVSEQYF. The CDR3 DNA reads TGCAGTGCTCCAGCGGGAGTCTCCGAGCAGTACTTC.

This clonotype was detected a few times. A much larger clone sits a single nucleotide away, making a read error possible. The gene calls are TRBV11-3 and TRBJ2-7; D is undetermined. Germline V CDR1 and CDR2: SGHNT, YENEEA. The CDR3 spans 15 residues. Trimming removed 3 bases from V and 3 bases from J, with 15 bases in between. The CDR3 sequence: CASSFRSGAFYEQYV. The CDR3 region has the DNA TGTGCCAGCAGCTTTAGGTCCGGCGCCTTCTACGAGCAGTACGTC.

This clonotype was seen repeatedly, ten times or more. V gene TRBV5-6 combines with J gene TRBJ2-1; TRBD2 matches 11 bases. The CDR3 loop spans 16 amino acids. Per the germline V gene, CDR1 is SGHDT and CDR2 is YYEEEE. V was pared by 2 bases and J by 12 bases, with 13 bases of the junction left unmatched. The CDR3 DNA reads TGTGCCAGCAGCTTCGGACTAGCGGGCCTATCTAGCAGGCAGTTCTTC. Protein sequence: CASSFGLAGLSSRQFF.

This clonotype has at least ten counts. This rearrangement joins TRBV6-5 to TRBJ2-1; D is unresolved. There are 15 residues in the CDR3. CDR1 is MNHEY and CDR2 is SVGAGI in the germline V gene. V lost 7 bases, J lost 0 bases, and 13 bases lay in between. As DNA, the CDR3 is TGTGCCAGCACTTTAGACTTGAGCTCCTACAATGAGCAGTTCTTC. Translation gives CASTLDLSSYNEQFF.

Details on this clonotype: A much more abundant neighbour one base away suggests this may be a read error. V and J are TRBV7-2 and TRBJ2-5, with 7 nucleotides matching TRBD1. The CDR3 consists of 14 residues. Germline CDR1 reads SGHTA; CDR2 reads FQGNSA. The V gene end was trimmed by 5 bases and the J gene end by 1 base; junction bases not matched to a gene: 4. In DNA form, the CDR3 reads TGTGCCAGCAGCCCGGGACAGCCCCAAGAGACCCAGTACTTC. Its protein is CASSPGQPQETQYF.

The V and J genes are TRBV7-9 and TRBJ1-1; D ambiguous. Trimming removed 5 bases from V and 4 bases from J, with 14 bases in between. This CDR3 spans 14 amino acids. Germline V gene data show CDR1 as SEHNR and CDR2 as FQNEAQ (reference sequence). The CDR3, as DNA: TGTGCCAGCAGCCCCGGACGGGCTGCCACTGAAGCTTTCTTT. Encoded protein: CASSPGRAATEAFF.

The chain recombines TRBV3-1 with TRBJ1-2; TRBD1 is a possible D gene (5 bases). The V end lost 4 bases, the J end lost 2 bases, and 8 bases lay between the germline ends. This CDR3 region has 13 residues. Germline CDR1 reads LGHDT; CDR2 reads YNNKEL (reference sequence). CDR3 amino acids: CASSPGANYGYTF. The CDR3 DNA reads TGTGCCAGCAGCCCCGGGGCAAACTATGGCTACACCTTC.

This clonotype has more than one count but fewer than ten. The chain links TRBV12-3 or TRBV12-4 to TRBJ1-1; possible D gene TRBD1, 6 bases. V was trimmed by 2 bases and J by 6 bases, leaving 10 bases between them. The CDR3 consists of 13 residues. CDR3 bases: TGTGCCAGCAGTTTATCGGGGGGCTCTGAAGCTTTCTTT. This codes for CASSLSGGSEAFF.

There are a few counts of this clonotype. The chain links TRBV20-1 to TRBJ2-1; 9 bases match TRBD2. Germline V gene lookup returns CDR1 DFQATT and CDR2 SNEGSKA (reference sequence). This CDR3 is 15 amino acids long. The V and J ends lost 0 bases and 8 bases, in that order; junction bases with no gene match: 8. The CDR3 DNA reads as TGCAGTGCTAGAGATCACCAAGCGGGAGGACATGAGCAGTTCTTC. Its protein product is CSARDHQAGGHEQFF.

This sequence joins TRBV11-3 and TRBJ2-1; 10 bases are shared with TRBD1. The CDR3 has 16 amino acids. The germline CDR1 and CDR2 sequences are SGHNT and YENEEA. Trimming took 5 bases from V and 1 from J; bases not matched to a gene: 5. DNA for the CDR3: TGTGCCAGCAGCCTTATGGGACAGGGGTCCTACAATGAGCAGTTCTTC. This encodes CASSLMGQGSYNEQFF.

The chain has TRBV7-2 and TRBJ1-6; TRBD1 matches 8 bases. Germline V gene data show CDR1 as SGHTA and CDR2 as FQGNSA. The CDR3 consists of 16 residues. V was clipped by 5 bases and J by 9 bases; unmatched bases: 12. The CDR3, as DNA: TGTGCCAGCAGCCCCCGGACAGGGCGAATGGGTTCACCCCTCCACTTT. Protein: CASSPRTGRMGSPLHF.

The chain combines TRBV20-1 with TRBJ2-3, with D perhaps TRBD2 (6 bases). Germline V CDR1 and CDR2: DFQATT, SNEGSKA (reference sequence). V was shortened by 7 bases and J by 4 bases, with 18 bases between the two germline ends. The CDR3 runs 14 residues. CDR3 sequence (DNA): TGCAGTGTCAAAAGACTAGGCATATCAGATACGCAGTATTTT. It is translated as CSVKRLGISDTQYF.

This clonotype was picked up many times. V is TRBV25-1 and J is TRBJ1-2, with 8 bases fitting TRBD1. The CDR3 is made up of 13 amino acids. Losses at the gene ends were 4 bases for V and 7 bases for J; bases not matched to a gene: 5. The V gene's germline CDR1 is MGHDK and CDR2 SYGVNS. The CDR3 is CASSARTGSGYTF. The CDR3 DNA reads as TGTGCCAGCAGTGCCCGGACAGGGTCTGGCTACACCTTC.

The chain employs TRBV12-3 or TRBV12-4 and TRBJ2-2; 9 bases fit TRBD1. V lost 6 bases to trimming and J lost 7 bases; unmatched junction nucleotides: 9. This CDR3 contains 15 residues. The CDR3 sequence: CASRPTGGKIGELFF. As DNA, the CDR3 is TGTGCCAGCAGACCTACAGGGGGCAAAATCGGGGAGCTGTTTTTT.

The CDR3 protein is CAILAGAGRETQYF. Written as DNA, the CDR3 is TGTGCCATTTTAGCGGGAGCGGGGCGGGAGACCCAGTACTTC. The gene calls are TRBV28 and TRBJ2-5; 9 bases line up with TRBD2. Per the germline V gene, CDR1 is MDHEN and CDR2 is SYDVKM. This CDR3 has 14 amino acids. The V segment lost 10 bases and the J segment 5 bases; nucleotides outside the gene matches: 11.

This clonotype has at least ten counts. The V gene is TRBV27, the J gene TRBJ1-3; D gene unclear. The V end was cut by 7 bases, the J end by 0 bases, with 7 bases between. Germline CDR1 and CDR2: MNHEY and SMNVEV (reference sequence). The CDR3 loop spans 13 amino acids. CDR3 bases: TGTGCCAGCAAGGAGCTCTCTGGAAACACCATATATTTT. It yields the protein CASKELSGNTIYF.